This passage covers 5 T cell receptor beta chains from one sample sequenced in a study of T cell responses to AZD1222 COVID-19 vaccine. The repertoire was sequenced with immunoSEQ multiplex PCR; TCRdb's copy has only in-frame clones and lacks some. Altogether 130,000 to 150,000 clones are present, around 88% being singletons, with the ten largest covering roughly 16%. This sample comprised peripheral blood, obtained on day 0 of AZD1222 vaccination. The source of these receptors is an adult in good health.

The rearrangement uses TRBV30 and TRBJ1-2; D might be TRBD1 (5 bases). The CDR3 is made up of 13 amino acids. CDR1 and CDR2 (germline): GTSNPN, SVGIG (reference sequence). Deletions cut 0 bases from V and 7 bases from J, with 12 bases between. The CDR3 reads CAWSVWGGVGYTF. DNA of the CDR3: TGTGCCTGGAGTGTATGGGGAGGGGTTGGCTACACCTTC.

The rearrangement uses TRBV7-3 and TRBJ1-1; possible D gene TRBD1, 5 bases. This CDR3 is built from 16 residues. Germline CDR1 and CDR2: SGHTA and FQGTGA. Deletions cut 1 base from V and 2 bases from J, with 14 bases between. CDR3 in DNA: TGTGCCAGCAGCTTAAGTCGTCAGGGCAGAAACACTGAAGCTTTCTTT. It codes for CASSLSRQGRNTEAFF.

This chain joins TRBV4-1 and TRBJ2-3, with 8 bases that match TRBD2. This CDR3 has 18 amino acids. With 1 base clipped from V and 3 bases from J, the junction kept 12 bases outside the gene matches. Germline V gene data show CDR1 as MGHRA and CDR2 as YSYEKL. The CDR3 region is CASSQGRPRGAGTDTQYF. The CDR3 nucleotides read TGCGCCAGCAGCCAAGGACGTCCGCGGGGGGCAGGGACAGATACGCAGTATTTT.

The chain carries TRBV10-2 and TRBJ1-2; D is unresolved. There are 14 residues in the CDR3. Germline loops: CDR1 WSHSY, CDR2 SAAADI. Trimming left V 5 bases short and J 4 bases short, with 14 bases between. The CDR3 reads CASSPDGSSYGYTF. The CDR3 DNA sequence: TGCGCCAGCAGTCCGGACGGAAGCTCCTATGGCTACACCTTC.

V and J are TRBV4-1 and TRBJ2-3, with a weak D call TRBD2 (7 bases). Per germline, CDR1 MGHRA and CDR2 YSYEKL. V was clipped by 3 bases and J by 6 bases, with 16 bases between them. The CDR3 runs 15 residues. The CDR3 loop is CASSQGGGRGDTQYF. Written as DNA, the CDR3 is TGCGCCAGCAGCCAGGGCGGGGGCCGCGGGGATACGCAGTATTTT.